The source of this TCR beta chain is a study of shared clonotypes between healthy human individuals. About the study: The plates for each donor numbered three CD4 naive, three CD4 memory, two CD8 naive and one CD8 memory. Study results and caveats: Sharing of clonotypes among donors was expected to vary with sequencing depth. The sole specimen, blood, was sampled, and tissue repertoires likely differ.

Naive CD8 isolation took CD45RO-negative cells positively selected for CCR7 and excluded terminally differentiated effector memory CD45RA+ cells. Turning to this clone: The antigen is not known.

The CDR3 loop spans 16 amino acids. The germline CDR1 and CDR2 sequences are SNHLY and FYNNEI. Trimming removed 3 bases from V and 3 bases from J; junction bases left unmatched: 6. Sequencing used immunoSEQ multiplex PCR; TCRdb keeps in-frame clones, though not all of them. The data show 750,000 to 1,000,000 clones, around 92% seen once. The TCR comes from a young man in good health. The sample consisted of naive CD8+ T cells sorted from blood. The chain joins TRBV2 to TRBJ2-2; 8 positions match TRBD1. CDR3 DNA: TGTGCCAGCAGTGACTCGGACAGGGTCTACACCGGGGAGCTGTTTTTT. Amino acid sequence: CASSDSDRVYTGELFF.